The 21 T cell receptor beta chains given below trace back to one sample, sequenced in a study of vaccination and CD4 T cells after COVID-19. Treatment given: approximately 9-day PBMC culture with coronavirus spike peptide pools or control peptides (ViraFEST assay). The Oncomine TCR Beta short-read assay generated sequence data from the DNA of cultured CD4+ T cells. TCRdb reprocessed the PCR reads with MiXCR, giving one entry per CDR3 protein. The table shows roughly 19,000 distinct CDR3 sequences, with roughly 50% occurring only once. Their recognized antigens are unknown. This material consisted of CD4+ T cells from blood, cultured in vitro, taken after SARS-CoV-2 vaccination. These receptors were taken from a human donor who had recovered from COVID-19.

This clonotype was seen only a few times. This chain links TRBV6-4 with TRBJ2-7, with 12 bases aligning to TRBD2. Germline loops: CDR1 MRHNA, CDR2 SNTAGT. The CDR3 length is 15 residues. The V gene end was trimmed by 5 bases and the J gene end by 1 base; junction bases not matched to a gene: 3. The CDR3 nucleotides read TGTGCCAGCAGTAGACTAGCGGGGGCTTCCTACGAGCAGTACTTC. It codes for CASSRLAGASYEQYF.

The chain uses TRBV24-1 and TRBJ2-1; D may correspond to TRBD1 or TRBD2 (5 bases each). The V and J ends lost 5 bases and 10 bases respectively, with 23 bases between them. From germline, CDR1 is KGHDR and CDR2 SFDVKD. The CDR3 has 16 residues. The CDR3 DNA reads TGTGCCACCAGTGGCCCCCGGGACCCGGCCCCGGGCGAGCAGTTCTTC. Its protein product is CATSGPRDPAPGEQFF.

The rearrangement uses TRBV10-3 and TRBJ1-1; 7 bases are shared with TRBD1. Germline V gene sequence: CDR1 ENHRY, CDR2 SYGVKD. J gave up 0 bases and V 5 bases, and 6 bases lay outside the gene matches. The CDR3 contains 15 residues. CDR3 nucleotide sequence: TGTGCCATCAGTCCGGGACAGAACATGAACACTGAAGCTTTCTTT. Protein: CAISPGQNMNTEAFF.

As to this clonotype: Relative to the germline gene, one junction end is altered; a read error may explain this. V gene TRBV5-6 combines with J gene TRBJ2-1; TRBD2 matches at 8 bases. Germline CDR1 reads SGHDT; CDR2 reads YYEEEE. The CDR3 has 12 residues. CDR3 sequence (DNA): TGTGCCAGCAGCTCCTATAGCGGGACGCGACTCTTC. Translated: CASSSYSGTRLF.

The chain joins TRBV27 to TRBJ1-1; D gene uncertain. V was shortened by 2 bases and J by 1 base, with 5 bases between the two germline ends. From germline, CDR1 is MNHEY and CDR2 SMNVEV (reference sequence). CDR3 size: 13 residues. This CDR3 reads CASSLVQNTEAFF. CDR3 DNA: TGTGCCAGCAGTTTAGTACAGAACACTGAAGCTTTCTTT.

The chain carries TRBV6-2 or TRBV6-3 and TRBJ2-5; TRBD1 is a possible D gene (6 bases). This CDR3 contains 19 residues. In germline, CDR1 is MNHEY, CDR2 SVGEGT. Trimming took 6 bases from V and 0 from J, leaving 26 bases between them. The CDR3 region has the DNA TGTGCCAGCAGACCAATCACGGCGGGTGCATCAGGGGACCAAGAGACCCAGTACTTC. This sequence encodes CASRPITAGASGDQETQYF.

This clonotype was detected only a few times. The CDR3 here is CASSDPTSGFGYTF. CDR3 bases: TGTGCCAGCAGTGACCCAACTTCGGGCTTCGGCTACACCTTC. The V call is TRBV6-1, the J call TRBJ1-2; D unclear. CDR1 MNHNS and CDR2 SASEGT come from the germline V gene. V lost 3 bases and J 8 bases, leaving 16 bases between the germline ends. This CDR3 spans 14 amino acids.

This chain connects TRBV21-1 to TRBJ2-7; TRBD1 is the table's D call, not checked against the DNA. TRBV21-1 constitutes a pseudogene. The length of the CDR3 is 15 residues. CDR3 DNA sequence: TGTACCAGCAGCAAAGGCCGGGACAGCGAAAGAGAGCAGTACTTC. As protein: CTSSKGRDSEREQYF.

This chain connects TRBV18 to TRBJ1-2, with TRBD1 as a possible D gene (6 bases). The V gene's germline CDR1 is KGHSH and CDR2 LQKENI. The V end was cut by 4 bases, the J end by 6 bases, with 12 bases between. This CDR3 has 13 residues. CDR3 amino acids: CASSLQGRHGYTF. For the CDR3, the DNA is TGTGCCAGCTCACTTCAGGGGCGGCATGGCTACACCTTC. The whole variable domain, remainder taken from reference TRBV18 and TRBJ1-2, is NAGVMQNPRHLVRRRGQEARLRCSPMKGHSHVYWYRQLPEEGLKFMVYLQKENIIDESGMPKERFSAEFPKEGPSILRIQQVVRGDSAAYFCASSLQGRHGYTFGSGTRLTVV.

A few counts support this clonotype. The chain uses TRBV7-9 and TRBJ2-4; tentatively, D is TRBD1 (6 bases). The V end lost 1 base, the J end lost 6 bases, and 10 bases lay between the germline ends. The CDR3 spans 14 residues. Germline CDR1 is SEHNR and CDR2 is FQNEAQ (reference sequence). This CDR3 reads CASSLDRAVNIQYF. In DNA form, the CDR3 reads TGTGCCAGCAGCTTAGACAGGGCGGTAAACATTCAGTACTTC. The full variable domain, in which reference TRBV7-9 and TRBJ2-4 provide the parts outside the CDR3, is DTGVSQNPRHKITKRGQNVTFRCDPISEHNRLYWYRQTLGQGPEFLTYFQNEAQLEKSRLLSDRFSAERPKGSFSTLEIQRTEQGDSAMYLCASSLDRAVNIQYFGAGTRLSVL.

In its sample, this clonotype was seen a few times. The chain uses TRBV20-1 and TRBJ2-7; TRBD2 might be the D (5 bases). The CDR3 is 12 amino acids. The V gene lost 8 bases and the J gene lost 6 bases, with 17 bases spanning the gap. The V gene's germline CDR1 is DFQATT and CDR2 SNEGSKA (reference sequence). CDR3 nucleotides: TGCAGTTCCCGGGGTTGGGATGTCGAGCAGTACTTC. It codes for CSSRGWDVEQYF.

V usage is TRBV5-4 and J usage is TRBJ1-1; 8 nucleotides agree with TRBD1. The germline gives CDR1 SGHNT, CDR2 YYREEE (reference sequence). Trimming cost V 6 bases and J 3 bases; bases outside gene matches: 7. The CDR3 has 14 residues. The CDR3 coding sequence is TGTGCCAGCACCGCGACAGGGGCCTACACTGAAGCTTTCTTT. Translated, it gives CASTATGAYTEAFF.

A few counts support this clonotype. The CDR3 coding sequence is TGTGCCAGCAGCTTAGGATTGGGGGTGGGTACTGAAGCTTTCTTT. Its translation is CASSLGLGVGTEAFF. This sequence joins TRBV7-9 and TRBJ1-1; perhaps TRBD1 as D (5 bases). Trimming cost V 1 base and J 5 bases, with 14 bases left between them. CDR1 is SEHNR and CDR2 is FQNEAQ in the germline V gene (reference sequence). There are 15 residues in the CDR3.

The chain joins TRBV7-8 to TRBJ1-2; no firm D call. The CDR3 has 13 residues. Trimming shortened V by 2 bases and J by 6 bases, and 10 bases separated the two germline ends. Germline CDR1 and CDR2: SGHVS and FQNEAQ. The CDR3 reads CASSLHTGDGYTF. In nucleotides, the CDR3 is TGTGCCAGCAGCTTACACACCGGGGATGGCTACACCTTC.

The chain joins TRBV20-1 to TRBJ2-1; D gene uncertain. Trimming removed 3 bases at V and 6 bases at J, with 6 bases between. CDR1 is DFQATT and CDR2 is SNEGSKA in the germline V gene (reference sequence). The CDR3 length is 11 residues. CDR3 sequence reads: CSARIVNEQFF. The CDR3, as DNA: TGCAGTGCTAGGATAGTCAATGAGCAGTTCTTC.

The chain combines TRBV6-1 with TRBJ1-2, with 7 bases that match TRBD1. The CDR3 spans 14 residues. J gave up 5 bases and V 0 bases, and 3 bases lay outside the gene matches. Germline V gene sequence: CDR1 MNHNS, CDR2 SASEGT. CDR3 protein: CASSEALTGYGYTF. In DNA form, the CDR3 reads TGTGCCAGCAGTGAAGCGCTGACAGGGTATGGCTACACCTTC.

The chain's CDR3 is CASKREVSAEAFF. The CDR3 DNA sequence: TGTGCCAGCAAGAGGGAGGTGAGCGCTGAAGCTTTCTTT. The genes are TRBV6-1 and TRBJ1-1; D ambiguous. Germline lookup yields CDR1 MNHNS and CDR2 SASEGT. Trimming removed 7 bases at V and 6 bases at J, with 15 bases between. CDR3 length: 13 residues.

The table lists this clonotype with a count of one. The chain combines TRBV7-2 with TRBJ2-7; tentative D call: TRBD1 (5 bases). V lost 1 base to trimming and J lost 4 bases, with 14 bases between them. From germline, CDR1 is SGHTA and CDR2 FQGNSA. The CDR3 totals 15 residues. Written as DNA, the CDR3 is TGTGCCAGCAGCTTAGGGGCAGGGAAGATATACGAGCAGTACTTC. Its translation is CASSLGAGKIYEQYF.

This chain uses TRBV6-1 with TRBJ2-3; 8 nucleotides match TRBD1. The CDR3 sequence is 16 residues long. Looked up from germline, CDR1 is MNHNS and CDR2 is SASEGT. Losses at the gene ends were 5 bases for V and 0 bases for J; bases not matched to a gene: 7. CDR3 sequence (DNA): TGTGCCAGCAGTCCGGGACAGGAAACTAGCACAGATACGCAGTATTTT. It specifies CASSPGQETSTDTQYF.

The chain uses TRBV11-3 and TRBJ1-1; D uncertain. The CDR3 consists of 13 residues. Germline V gene data show CDR1 as SGHNT and CDR2 as YENEEA. Trimming removed 2 bases from V and 1 base from J, with 5 bases in between. The CDR3 DNA reads as TGTGCCAGCAGCTTAACCAGGAACACTGAAGCTTTCTTT. It yields the protein CASSLTRNTEAFF.

This clonotype was seen a handful of times. This chain joins TRBV20-1 and TRBJ1-2, with TRBD1 matching 10 bases. Unmatched junction bases numbered 6, after V lost 6 bases and J lost 2 bases. The CDR3 runs to 14 residues. CDR1 and CDR2 from the germline V gene are DFQATT and SNEGSKA (reference sequence). The CDR3 protein is CSAKTGQGNYGYTF. Here the CDR3 DNA reads TGCAGTGCCAAGACGGGACAGGGGAACTATGGCTACACCTTC.